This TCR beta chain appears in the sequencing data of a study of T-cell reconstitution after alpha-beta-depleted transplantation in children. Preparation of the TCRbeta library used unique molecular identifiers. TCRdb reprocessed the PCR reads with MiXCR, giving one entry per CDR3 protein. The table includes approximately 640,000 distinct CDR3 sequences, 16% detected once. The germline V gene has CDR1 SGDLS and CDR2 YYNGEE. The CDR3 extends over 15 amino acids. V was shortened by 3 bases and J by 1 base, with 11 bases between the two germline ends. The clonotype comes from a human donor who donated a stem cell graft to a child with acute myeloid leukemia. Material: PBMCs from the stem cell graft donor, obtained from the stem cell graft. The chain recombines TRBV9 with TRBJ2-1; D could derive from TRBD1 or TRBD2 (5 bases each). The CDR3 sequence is CASSGRDGSYNEQFF. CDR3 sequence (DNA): TGTGCCAGCAGCGGCCGGGACGGTTCCTACAATGAGCAGTTCTTC.